This T cell receptor (beta chain) was retrieved from a study of identical twins. Broader study findings: Recombination models fit unrelated individuals' TCR alpha sharing but underestimated twins'.

Note on this clonotype: What it binds is not known.

V was cut by 5 bases and J by 5 bases, with 10 bases left in between. The CDR3 spans 12 residues. Germline V lookup: CDR1 SNHLY, CDR2 FYNNEI. TCRdb independently ran MiXCR on the 5' RACE reads; one entry per CDR3 protein. The data show around 370,000 distinct CDR3 sequences, roughly 10% seen once. The sequenced sample was naive T cells sorted from blood. V and J are TRBV2 and TRBJ2-7, with D hard to call. This TCR came from a woman aged 50 to 60 in good health. This chain's CDR3 is CASSQDHNEQYF. The CDR3, as DNA: TGTGCCAGCAGTCAGGATCACAACGAGCAGTACTTC.